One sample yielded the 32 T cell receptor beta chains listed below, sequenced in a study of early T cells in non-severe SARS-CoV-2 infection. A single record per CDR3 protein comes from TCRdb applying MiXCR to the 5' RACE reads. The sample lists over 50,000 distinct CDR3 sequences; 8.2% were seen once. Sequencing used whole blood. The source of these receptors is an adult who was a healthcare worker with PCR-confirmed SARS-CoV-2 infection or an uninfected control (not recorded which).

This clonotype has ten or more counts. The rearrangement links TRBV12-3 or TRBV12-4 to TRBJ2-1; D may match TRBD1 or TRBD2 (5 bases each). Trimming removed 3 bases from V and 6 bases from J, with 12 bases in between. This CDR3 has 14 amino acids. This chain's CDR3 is CASSFGTALNEQFF. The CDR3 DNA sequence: TGTGCCAGCAGTTTCGGGACCGCCCTCAATGAGCAGTTCTTC.

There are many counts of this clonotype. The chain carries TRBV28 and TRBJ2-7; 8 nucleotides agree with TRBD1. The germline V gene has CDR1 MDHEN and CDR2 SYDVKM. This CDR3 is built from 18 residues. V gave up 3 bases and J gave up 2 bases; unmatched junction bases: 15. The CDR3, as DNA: TGTGCCAGCAGTTTGGTATTGCTTGACAGGGGAAGGACCTACGAGCAGTACTTC. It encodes CASSLVLLDRGRTYEQYF.

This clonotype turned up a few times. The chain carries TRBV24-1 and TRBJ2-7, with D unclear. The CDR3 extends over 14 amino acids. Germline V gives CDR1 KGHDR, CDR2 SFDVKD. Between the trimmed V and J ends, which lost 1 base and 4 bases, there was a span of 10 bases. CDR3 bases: TGTGCCACCAGTGATTTTTCCATCGAGTACGAGCAGTACTTC. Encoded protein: CATSDFSIEYEQYF.

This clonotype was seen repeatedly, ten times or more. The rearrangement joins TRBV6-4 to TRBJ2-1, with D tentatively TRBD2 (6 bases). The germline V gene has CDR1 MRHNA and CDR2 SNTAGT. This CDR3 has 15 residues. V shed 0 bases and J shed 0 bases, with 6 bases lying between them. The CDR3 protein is CASSDSAGSYNEQFF. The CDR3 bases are TGTGCCAGCAGTGACTCAGCGGGCTCCTACAATGAGCAGTTCTTC.

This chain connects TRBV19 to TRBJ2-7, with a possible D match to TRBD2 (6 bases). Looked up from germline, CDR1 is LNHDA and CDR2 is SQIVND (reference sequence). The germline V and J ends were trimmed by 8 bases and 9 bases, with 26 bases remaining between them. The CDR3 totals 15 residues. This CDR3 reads CASSDLATGWNGQYF. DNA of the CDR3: TGTGCCAGTTCAGACCTAGCGACGGGATGGAATGGGCAGTACTTC. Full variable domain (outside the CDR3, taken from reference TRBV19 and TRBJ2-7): DGGITQSPKYLFRKEGQNVTLSCEQNLNHDAMYWYRQDPGQGLRLIYYSQIVNDFQKGDIAEGYSVSREKKESFPLTVTSAQKNPTAFYLCASSDLATGWNGQYFGPGTRLTVT.

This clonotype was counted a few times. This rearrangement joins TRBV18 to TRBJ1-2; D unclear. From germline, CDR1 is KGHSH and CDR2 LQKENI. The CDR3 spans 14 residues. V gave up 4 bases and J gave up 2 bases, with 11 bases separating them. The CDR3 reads CASSLNRENYGYTF. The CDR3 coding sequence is TGTGCCAGCTCACTTAACCGGGAGAACTATGGCTACACCTTC.

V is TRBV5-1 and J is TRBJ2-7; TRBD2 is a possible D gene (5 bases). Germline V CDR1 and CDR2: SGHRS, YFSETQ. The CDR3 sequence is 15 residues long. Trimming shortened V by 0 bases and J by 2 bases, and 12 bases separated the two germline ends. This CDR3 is CASSLVAGPTYEQYF. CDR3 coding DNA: TGCGCCAGCAGCTTGGTTGCGGGCCCTACCTACGAGCAGTACTTC. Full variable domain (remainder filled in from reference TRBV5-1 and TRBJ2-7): KAGVTQTPRYLIKTRGQQVTLSCSPISGHRSVSWYQQTPGQGLQFLFEYFSETQRNKGNFPGRFSGRQFSNSRSEMNVSTLELGDSALYLCASSLVAGPTYEQYFGPGTRLTVT.

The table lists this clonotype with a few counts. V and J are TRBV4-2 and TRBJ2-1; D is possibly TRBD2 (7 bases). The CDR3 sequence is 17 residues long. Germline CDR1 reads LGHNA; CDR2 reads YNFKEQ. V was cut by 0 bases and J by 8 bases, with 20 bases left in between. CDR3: CASSQDLRGGGMHEQFF. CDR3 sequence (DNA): TGTGCCAGCAGCCAAGATCTTCGAGGGGGGGGCATGCATGAGCAGTTCTTC.

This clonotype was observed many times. CDR3: CASSYSVIAGKGYGYTF. The CDR3 nucleotides read TGTGCCAGCAGTTACTCGGTGATAGCGGGCAAAGGCTATGGCTACACCTTC. This chain uses TRBV6-5 with TRBJ1-2, with D unclear. Between the trimmed V and J ends, which lost 0 bases and 4 bases, there was a span of 18 bases. The CDR3 consists of 17 residues. Per the germline V gene, CDR1 is MNHEY and CDR2 is SVGAGI.

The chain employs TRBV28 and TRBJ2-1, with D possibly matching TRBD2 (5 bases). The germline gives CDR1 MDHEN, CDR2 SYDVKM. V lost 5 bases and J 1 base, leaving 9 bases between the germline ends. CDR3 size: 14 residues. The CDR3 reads CASSLPGSYNEQFF. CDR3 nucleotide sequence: TGTGCCAGCAGTCTACCGGGGTCCTACAATGAGCAGTTCTTC.

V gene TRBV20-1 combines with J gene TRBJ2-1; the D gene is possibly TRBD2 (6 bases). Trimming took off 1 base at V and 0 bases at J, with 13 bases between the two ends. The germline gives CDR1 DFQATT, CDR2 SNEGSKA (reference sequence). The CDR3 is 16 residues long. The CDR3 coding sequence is TGCAGTGCTAGAGGCACGGGAGTAAGCTCCTACAATGAGCAGTTCTTC. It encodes CSARGTGVSSYNEQFF.

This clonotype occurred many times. The CDR3 nucleotides read TGCAGTGCTAGAGTAGGGGTTAATGAGCAGTTCTTC. As protein: CSARVGVNEQFF. The chain links TRBV20-1 to TRBJ2-1, with D possibly TRBD1 on 5 matching bases. Trimming shortened V by 1 base and J by 7 bases, and 8 bases separated the two germline ends. The germline V gene has CDR1 DFQATT and CDR2 SNEGSKA (reference sequence). There are 12 residues in the CDR3.

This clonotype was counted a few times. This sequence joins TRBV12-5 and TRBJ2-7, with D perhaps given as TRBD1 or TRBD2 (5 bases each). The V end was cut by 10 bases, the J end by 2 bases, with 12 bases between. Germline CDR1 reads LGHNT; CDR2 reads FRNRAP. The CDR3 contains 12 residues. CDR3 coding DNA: TGTGCTACCGGGACGGCGCCCTACGAGCAGTACTTC. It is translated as CATGTAPYEQYF.

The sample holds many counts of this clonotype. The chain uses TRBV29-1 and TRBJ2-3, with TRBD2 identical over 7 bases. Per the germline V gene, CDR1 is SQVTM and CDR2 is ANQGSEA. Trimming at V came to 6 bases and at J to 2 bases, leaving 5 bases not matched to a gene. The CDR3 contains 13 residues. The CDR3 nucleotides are TGCAGCGTGCAGACTAGCTCCACAGATACGCAGTATTTT. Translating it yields CSVQTSSTDTQYF.

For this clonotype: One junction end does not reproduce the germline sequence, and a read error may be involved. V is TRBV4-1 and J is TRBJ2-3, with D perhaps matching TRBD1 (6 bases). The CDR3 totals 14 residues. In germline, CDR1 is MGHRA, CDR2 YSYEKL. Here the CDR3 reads CTSSQDRSTDTQYF. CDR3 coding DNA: TGCACCAGCAGCCAAGACAGGAGCACAGATACGCAGTATTTT.

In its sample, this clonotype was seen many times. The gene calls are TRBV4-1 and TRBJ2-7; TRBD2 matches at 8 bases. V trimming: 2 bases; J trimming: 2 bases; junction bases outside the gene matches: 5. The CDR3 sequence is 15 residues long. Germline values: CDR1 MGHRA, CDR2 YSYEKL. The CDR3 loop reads CASSQQAGAPYEQYF. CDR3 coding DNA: TGCGCCAGCAGCCAACAAGCGGGGGCCCCCTACGAGCAGTACTTC.

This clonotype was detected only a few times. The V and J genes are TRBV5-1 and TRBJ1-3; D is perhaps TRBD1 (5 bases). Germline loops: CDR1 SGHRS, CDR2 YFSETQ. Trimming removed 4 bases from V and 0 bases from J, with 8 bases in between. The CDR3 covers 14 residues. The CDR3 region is CASSPTVSGNTIYF. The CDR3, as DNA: TGCGCCAGCAGCCCGACAGTCTCTGGAAACACCATATATTTT.

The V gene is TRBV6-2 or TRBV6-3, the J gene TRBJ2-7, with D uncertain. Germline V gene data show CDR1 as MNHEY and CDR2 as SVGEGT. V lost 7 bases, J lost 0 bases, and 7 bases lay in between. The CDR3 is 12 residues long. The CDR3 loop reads CASTGNSYEQYF. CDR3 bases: TGTGCCAGCACAGGAAACTCCTACGAGCAGTACTTC.

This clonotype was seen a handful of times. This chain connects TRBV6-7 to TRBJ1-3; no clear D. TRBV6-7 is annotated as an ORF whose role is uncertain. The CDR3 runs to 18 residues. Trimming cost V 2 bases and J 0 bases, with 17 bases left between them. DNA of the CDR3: TGTGCCAGCAGTTACCAGTTGGGCCGAGGTAGCTCTGGAAACACCATATATTTT. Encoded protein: CASSYQLGRGSSGNTIYF.

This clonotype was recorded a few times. CDR3 nucleotides: TGTGCCAGCAGTTTTCCACGCGAAACAGGATCTGGGGCCAACGTCCTGACTTTC. Amino acids: CASSFPRETGSGANVLTF. The chain combines TRBV6-2 or TRBV6-3 with TRBJ2-6; D perhaps matches TRBD1 (5 bases). The ends were cut back, 4 bases at V and 1 base at J, with 17 bases in the middle. The CDR3 totals 18 residues. Germline CDR1 reads MNHEY; CDR2 reads SVGEGT.

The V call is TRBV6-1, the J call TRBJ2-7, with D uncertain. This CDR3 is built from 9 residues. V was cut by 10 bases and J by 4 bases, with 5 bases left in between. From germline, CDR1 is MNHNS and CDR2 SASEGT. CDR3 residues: CAKTYEQYF. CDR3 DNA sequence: TGTGCCAAAACTTACGAGCAGTACTTC.

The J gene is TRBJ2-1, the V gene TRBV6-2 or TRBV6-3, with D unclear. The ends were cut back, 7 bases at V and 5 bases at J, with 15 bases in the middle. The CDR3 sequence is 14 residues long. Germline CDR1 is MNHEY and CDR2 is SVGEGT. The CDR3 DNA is TGTGCCAGCAACCTAAGGGCGGCGGACAATGAGCAGTTCTTC. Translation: CASNLRAADNEQFF.

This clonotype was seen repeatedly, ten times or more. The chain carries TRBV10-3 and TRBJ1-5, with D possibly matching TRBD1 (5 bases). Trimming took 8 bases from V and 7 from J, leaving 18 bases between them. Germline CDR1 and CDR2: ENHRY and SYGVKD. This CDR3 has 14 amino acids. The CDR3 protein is CAIGAPGTLQPQHF. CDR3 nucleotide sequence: TGTGCCATCGGGGCCCCTGGCACCTTACAGCCCCAGCATTTT.

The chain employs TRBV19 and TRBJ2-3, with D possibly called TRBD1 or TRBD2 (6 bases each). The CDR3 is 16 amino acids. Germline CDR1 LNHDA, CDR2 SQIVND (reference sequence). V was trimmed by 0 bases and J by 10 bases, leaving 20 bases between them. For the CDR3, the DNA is TGTGCCAGTAGTATAGATGCGGCCGGGGGCCTTTTGGCGCAGTATTTT. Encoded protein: CASSIDAAGGLLAQYF.

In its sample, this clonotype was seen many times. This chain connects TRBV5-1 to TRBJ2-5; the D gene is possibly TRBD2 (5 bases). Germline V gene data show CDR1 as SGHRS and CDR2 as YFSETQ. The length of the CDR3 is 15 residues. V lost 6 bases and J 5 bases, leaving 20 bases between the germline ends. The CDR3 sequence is CASKTGLSIGETQYF. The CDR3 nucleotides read TGCGCCAGCAAGACCGGACTCTCGATAGGCGAGACCCAGTACTTC.

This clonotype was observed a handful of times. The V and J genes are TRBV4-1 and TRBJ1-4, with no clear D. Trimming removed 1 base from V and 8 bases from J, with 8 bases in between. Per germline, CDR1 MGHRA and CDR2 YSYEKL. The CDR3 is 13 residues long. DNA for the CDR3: TGCGCCAGCAGCCAAGTCATCGGGGAAAAACTGTTTTTT. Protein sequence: CASSQVIGEKLFF.

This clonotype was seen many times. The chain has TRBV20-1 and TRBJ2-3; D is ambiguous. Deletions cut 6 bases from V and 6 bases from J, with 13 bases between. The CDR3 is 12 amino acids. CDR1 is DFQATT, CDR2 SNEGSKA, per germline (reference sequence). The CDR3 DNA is TGCAGTGCCCCTACTGGTTCCGATACGCAGTATTTT. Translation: CSAPTGSDTQYF.

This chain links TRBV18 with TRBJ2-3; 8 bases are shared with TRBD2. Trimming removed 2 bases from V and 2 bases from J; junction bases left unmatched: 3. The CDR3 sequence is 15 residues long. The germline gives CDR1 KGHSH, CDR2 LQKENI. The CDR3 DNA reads TGTGCCAGCTCACCAACTAGCGGACCCACAGATACGCAGTATTTT. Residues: CASSPTSGPTDTQYF.

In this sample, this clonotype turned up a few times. CDR3 bases: TGCGCCAGCAATCACCGGGACCAAGGTCAAGAGACCCAGTACTTC. Its translation is CASNHRDQGQETQYF. The chain combines TRBV10-2 with TRBJ2-5; possibly TRBD1 or TRBD2 for D (5 bases each). Per the germline V gene, CDR1 is WSHSY and CDR2 is SAAADI. The CDR3 totals 15 residues. V was pared by 7 bases and J by 2 bases, with 17 bases between.

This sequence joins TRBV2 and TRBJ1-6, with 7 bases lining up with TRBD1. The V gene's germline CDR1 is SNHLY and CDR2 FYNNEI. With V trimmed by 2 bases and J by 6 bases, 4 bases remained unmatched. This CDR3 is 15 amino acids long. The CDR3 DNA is TGTGCCAGCAGTGAAAAGGGACAGACTAATTCACCCCTCCACTTT. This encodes CASSEKGQTNSPLHF.

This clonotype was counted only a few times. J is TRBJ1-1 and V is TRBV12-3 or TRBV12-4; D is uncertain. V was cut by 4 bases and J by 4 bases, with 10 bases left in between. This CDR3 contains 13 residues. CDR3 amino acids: CASSYSEFTEAFF. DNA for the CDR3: TGTGCCAGCAGTTACTCCGAGTTCACTGAAGCTTTCTTT.

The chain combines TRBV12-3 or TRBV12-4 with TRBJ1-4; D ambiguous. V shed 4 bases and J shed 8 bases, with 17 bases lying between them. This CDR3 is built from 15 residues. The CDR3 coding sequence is TGTGCCAGCAGTTCTCTTGACCCCAAGCGGGAAAAACTGTTTTTT. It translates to CASSSLDPKREKLFF.